These T cell receptor beta chains were read from a single sample in a study of cytomegalovirus exposure and HLA in healthy donors. Profiled with immunoSEQ multiplex PCR; TCRdb holds only in-frame clones, not every one. The profile shows 140,000 to 150,000 clones, about 84% of them singletons. Material for sequencing was PBMCs. These receptor sequences come from a male donor in good health and CMV-seronegative. CDR3s include the opening cysteine and the closing phenylalanine or tryptophan. The D gene is left open where the match is weak. The size field is filled for only some rows; it gives once, few, many or a size class.

>.|TRBV7-9|TRBD1|TRBJ2-2
CASSFDRAAANTGELFF
TGTGCCAGCAGTTTTGACAGGGCGGCGGCCAACACCGGGGAGCTGTTTTTT
>few|TRBV15|.|TRBJ2-7
CATSRDQGGPYEQYF
TGTGCCACCAGCAGAGATCAGGGGGGACCCTACGAGCAGTACTTC
>.|TRBV5-4|TRBD1|TRBJ2-4
CASSFLGQEPIQYF
TGTGCCAGCAGCTTTCTGGGACAGGAGCCCATTCAGTACTTC
>.|TRBV19|.|TRBJ1-1
CASSMSSYTEAFF
TGTGCCAGTAGTATGTCCTCGTACACTGAAGCTTTCTTT
>few|TRBV4-1|.|TRBJ1-6
CASSQEYVSPGGLHF
TGCGCCAGCAGCCAAGAATATGTCTCTCCCGGGGGCCTCCACTTT
>few|TRBV5-6|.|TRBJ1-1
CASRLSGWNTEAFF
TGTGCCAGCAGGCTTTCGGGATGGAACACTGAAGCTTTCTTT
>few|TRBV5-1|TRBD2|TRBJ2-5
CASSARPPTSGAQETQYF
TGCGCCAGCAGCGCAAGACCCCCGACTAGCGGGGCTCAAGAGACCCAGTACTTC
>.|TRBV9|TRBD2|TRBJ2-3
CASSSPLSGGLTDTQYF
TGTGCCAGCAGCTCCCCCCTGAGCGGGGGGCTCACAGATACGCAGTATTTT
>.|TRBV5-1|.|TRBJ2-7
CASSLSLSLRSYEQYF
TGCGCCAGCAGCTTGAGTTTGAGTCTTCGCTCCTACGAGCAGTACTTC
>.|TRBV2|TRBD2|TRBJ2-5
CASAGDTSAHQWETQYF
TGTGCCAGCGCAGGAGATACTAGCGCCCATCAGTGGGAGACCCAGTACTTC
>.|TRBV19|.|TRBJ2-7
CASSKTLIGTTSYEQYF
TGTGCCAGTAGTAAAACTCTAATCGGGACAACCTCCTACGAGCAGTACTTC
>.|TRBV11-2|.|TRBJ1-6
CASSLEQGRVNSPLHF
TGTGCCAGCAGCTTAGAACAGGGTCGCGTCAATTCACCCCTCCACTTT
>few|TRBV14|.|TRBJ2-2
CASSQDFGLTGELFF
TGTGCCAGCAGCCAAGATTTCGGGTTGACCGGGGAGCTGTTTTTT
>.|TRBV11-2|TRBD1|TRBJ2-7
CASRGQGTNSYEQYF
TGTGCCAGCAGGGGACAGGGGACAAATTCCTACGAGCAGTACTTC
>.|TRBV15|TRBD1|TRBJ2-1
CATSRDLGGKYNEQFF
TGTGCCACCAGCAGAGATCTAGGGGGCAAGTACAATGAGCAGTTCTTC
>.|TRBV19|.|TRBJ2-1
CASSMAASPYNEQFF
TGTGCCAGTAGTATGGCGGCTAGCCCCTACAATGAGCAGTTCTTC
>few|TRBV10-3|TRBD2|TRBJ2-2
CAISRGASGITGELFF
TGTGCCATCAGTCGAGGGGCTAGCGGGATCACCGGGGAGCTGTTTTTT
>.|TRBV5-1|TRBD2|TRBJ2-3
CASRLGGGRTDTQYF
TGCGCCAGCAGACTCGGGGGGGGAAGGACAGATACGCAGTATTTT
>.|TRBV6-6|.|TRBJ2-7
CAGSYRVIEGSYEQYF
TGTGCCGGCAGTTACAGGGTCATCGAGGGCTCCTACGAGCAGTACTTC
>few|TRBV23-1|.|TRBJ1-4
CASALKGNEKLFF
TGCGCCAGCGCCTTAAAGGGGAATGAAAAACTGTTTTTT
>.|TRBV7-2|TRBD1|TRBJ2-7
CASSLLTGTYYEQYF
TGTGCCAGCAGCCTCCTGACAGGGACATACTACGAGCAGTACTTC
>.|TRBV7-9|.|TRBJ2-2
CASSSLGSGTGELFF
TGTGCCAGCAGCTCACTAGGAAGCGGCACCGGGGAGCTGTTTTTT
>.|TRBV7-3|.|TRBJ2-3
CASSLLGREDTQYF
TGTGCCAGCAGCTTATTGGGCAGGGAAGATACGCAGTATTTT
>once|TRBV6-5|.|TRBJ2-7
CASSPRGRLVDEQYF
TGTGCCAGCAGTCCCCGGGGTCGTCTGGTGGACGAGCAGTACTTC